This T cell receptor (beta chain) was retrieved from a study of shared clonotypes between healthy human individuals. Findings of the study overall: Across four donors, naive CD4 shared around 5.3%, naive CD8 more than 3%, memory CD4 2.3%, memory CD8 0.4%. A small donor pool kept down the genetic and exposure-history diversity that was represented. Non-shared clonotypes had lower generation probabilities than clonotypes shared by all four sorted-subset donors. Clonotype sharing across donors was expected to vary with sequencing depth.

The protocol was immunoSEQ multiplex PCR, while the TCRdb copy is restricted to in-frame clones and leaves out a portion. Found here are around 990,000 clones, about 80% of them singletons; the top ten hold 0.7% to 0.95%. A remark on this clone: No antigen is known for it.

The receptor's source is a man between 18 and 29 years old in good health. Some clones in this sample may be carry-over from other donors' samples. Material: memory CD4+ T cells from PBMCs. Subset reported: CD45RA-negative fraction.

The CDR3 protein is CASSLTVLSYEQYF. CDR3 nucleotides: TGTGCCAGCAGTTTGACAGTCCTCTCCTACGAGCAGTACTTC. The gene calls are TRBV27 and TRBJ2-5; D might be TRBD1 (5 bases). The DNA end is more similar to TRBJ2-7, so the J call may be wrong. This CDR3 has 14 amino acids. Germline V lookup: CDR1 MNHEY, CDR2 SMNVEV (reference sequence).